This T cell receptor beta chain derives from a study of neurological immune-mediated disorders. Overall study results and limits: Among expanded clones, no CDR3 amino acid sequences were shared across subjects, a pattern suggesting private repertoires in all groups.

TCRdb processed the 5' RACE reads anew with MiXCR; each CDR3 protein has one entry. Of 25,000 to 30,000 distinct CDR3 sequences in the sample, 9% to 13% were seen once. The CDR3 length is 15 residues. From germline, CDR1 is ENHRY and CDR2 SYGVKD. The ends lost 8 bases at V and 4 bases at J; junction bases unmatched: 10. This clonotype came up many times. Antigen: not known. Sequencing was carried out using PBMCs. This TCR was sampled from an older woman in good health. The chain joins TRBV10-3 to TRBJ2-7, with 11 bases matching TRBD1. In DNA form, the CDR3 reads TGTGCCATCGCCGGGACAGGGGGTCGTAGTTACGAGCAGTACTTC. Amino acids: CAIAGTGGRSYEQYF.